Listed below are T cell receptor beta chains from one sample, sequenced in a study of blood T cell repertoires in COVID-19. This table comes from immunoSEQ multiplex PCR, and its TCRdb copy is limited to in-frame clones, with some not included. Seen here are 75,000 to 95,000 clones, 75% to 90% observed once, and the top ten hold roughly 5.9%. Sequencing used peripheral blood. The origin of the receptors is a man between 45 and 60 years old with active COVID-19. CDR3s include the opening cysteine and the closing phenylalanine or tryptophan. The D gene is left open where the match is weak. Clone sizes are given selectively: once, few, many, or a class where the clone is expanded.

clone_size	d_call	v_call	j_call	cdr3_aa	cdr3_nt
once	TRBD2	TRBV29-1	TRBJ2-3	CSVRTSPDTQYF	TGCAGCGTCCGGACTAGCCCAGATACGCAGTATTTT
.	TRBD1	TRBV19	TRBJ1-1	CASSSGQGRDFF	TGTGCCAGTAGTTCCGGACAGGGTAGGGATTTCTTT
.	TRBD2	TRBV9	TRBJ2-3	CASSPASGRTDTQYF	TGTGCCAGCAGCCCAGCCAGCGGGAGAACAGATACGCAGTATTTT
.	.	TRBV10-1	TRBJ2-7	CASSERRRSSYEQYF	TGCGCCAGCAGTGAGAGGCGTAGGAGCTCCTACGAGCAGTACTTC
.	.	TRBV5-1	TRBJ2-7	CASSPIPIGGSLEQYF	TGCGCCAGCAGCCCCATTCCCATTGGAGGTAGCCTCGAGCAGTACTTC
once	TRBD1	TRBV18	TRBJ1-4	CASSPGQGNEKLFF	TGTGCCAGCTCACCGGGACAGGGTAATGAAAAACTGTTTTTT
.	.	TRBV25-1	TRBJ2-3	CASSARSGTQYF	TGTGCCAGCAGTGCTAGGTCGGGAACGCAGTATTTT
.	TRBD1	TRBV4-3	TRBJ2-7	CASSQDAMGQPYEQYF	TGCGCCAGCAGCCAAGATGCAATGGGACAGCCCTACGAGCAGTACTTC
.	.	TRBV28	TRBJ1-5	CASSLWGQGNQPQHF	TGTGCCAGCAGTTTATGGGGACAAGGTAATCAGCCCCAGCATTTT
.	TRBD1	TRBV27	TRBJ1-6	CASSLRVDRGSPLHF	TGTGCCAGCAGTTTACGGGTGGACAGGGGTTCACCCCTCCACTTT
.	TRBD2	TRBV6-5	TRBJ2-1	CASSYMLAGAYNEQFF	TGTGCCAGCAGTTACATGCTAGCGGGAGCCTACAATGAGCAGTTCTTC
.	.	TRBV2	TRBJ1-2	CASRETGHRSYGYTF	TGTGCCAGCAGGGAGACAGGCCACCGATCCTATGGCTACACCTTC
.	.	TRBV24-1	TRBJ1-1	CATSDRPGGKEAFF	TGTGCCACCAGTGACCGCCCCGGGGGTAAGGAAGCTTTCTTT
few	.	TRBV5-1	TRBJ2-3	CASSLGLSGTADTQYF	TGCGCCAGCAGCTTGGGACTAAGCGGAACCGCAGATACGCAGTATTTT
once	.	TRBV6-2/TRBV6-3	TRBJ1-1	CASSYSLQVIGTEAFF	TGTGCCAGCAGTTATAGCCTACAGGTGATTGGCACTGAAGCTTTCTTT
once	TRBD2	TRBV7-3	TRBJ2-2	CASSLPGLAGGVGELFF	TGTGCCAGCAGCTTACCCGGACTAGCGGGAGGGGTCGGGGAGCTGTTTTTT
.	.	TRBV6-1	TRBJ2-7	CASSEDNYEQYF	TGTGCCAGCAGTGAGGACAACTACGAGCAGTACTTC
.	.	TRBV9	TRBJ2-7	CASSVESGVSYEQYF	TGTGCCAGCAGCGTAGAATCAGGGGTCTCCTACGAGCAGTACTTC
.	TRBD1	TRBV4-1	TRBJ1-2	CASSRGRDRGFNYGYTF	TGCGCCAGCAGCCGCGGCCGGGACAGGGGGTTCAACTATGGCTACACCTTC
.	TRBD1	TRBV7-8	TRBJ2-7	CASSQGFYRGTYEQYF	TGTGCCAGCAGCCAAGGATTTTACAGGGGGACCTACGAGCAGTACTTC
.	TRBD2	TRBV6-5	TRBJ2-1	CASTVAGESFF	TGTGCCAGCACAGTAGCGGGAGAATCGTTCTTC
.	TRBD1	TRBV24-1	TRBJ1-1	CATSAHGTGRDTEAFF	TGTGCCACCAGTGCACACGGGACAGGACGAGACACTGAAGCTTTCTTT
.	.	TRBV3-1/TRBV3-2	TRBJ1-1	CASSRGTGMNTEAFF	TGTGCCAGCAGCCGCGGGACGGGAATGAACACTGAAGCTTTCTTT
once	.	TRBV6-5	TRBJ2-7	CASSYLGRGSTLEQYF	TGTGCCAGCAGTTACCTAGGAAGAGGTTCCACCTTAGAGCAGTACTTC
.	.	TRBV2	TRBJ1-5	CASSELQGNQPQHF	TGTGCCAGCAGTGAGCTTCAGGGGAATCAGCCCCAGCATTTT
.	.	TRBV24-1	TRBJ1-4	CATSDGGNGGEKLFF	TGTGCCACCAGTGATGGGGGAAACGGGGGAGAAAAACTGTTTTTT
.	.	TRBV7-9	TRBJ2-3	CASSWGQGTDTQYF	TGTGCCAGCAGCTGGGGGCAGGGAACAGATACGCAGTATTTT
.	.	TRBV27	TRBJ2-1	CASKRSPQSNEQFF	TGTGCCAGCAAGCGCTCGCCACAAAGCAATGAGCAGTTCTTC
.	.	TRBV2	TRBJ2-7	CASSRQIYEQYF	TGTGCCAGCAGCCGACAGATCTACGAGCAGTACTTC
.	.	TRBV9	TRBJ2-3	CASSVGAGITDTQYF	TGTGCCAGCAGCGTTGGGGCAGGTATCACAGATACGCAGTATTTT
.	TRBD1	TRBV9	TRBJ1-2	CASSVSGQGGDYGYTF	TGTGCCAGCAGCGTATCTGGACAGGGAGGCGACTATGGCTACACCTTC
.	.	TRBV6-6	TRBJ2-1	CASSPFGSQASSYNEQFF	TGTGCCAGCAGTCCTTTCGGGAGCCAGGCGAGCTCCTACAATGAGCAGTTCTTC
once	.	TRBV18	TRBJ1-1	CASSTGTGVNTEAFF	TGTGCCAGCTCAACGGGGACGGGGGTGAACACTGAAGCTTTCTTT
.	.	TRBV6-5	TRBJ1-5	CASSYTGSNQPQHF	TGTGCCAGCAGTTACACCGGGAGCAATCAGCCCCAGCATTTT
.	TRBD2	TRBV19	TRBJ2-1	CASSSAKRGGIDEQFF	TGTGCCAGTAGTAGTGCGAAGCGGGGGGGCATCGATGAGCAGTTCTTC
.	TRBD1	TRBV7-2	TRBJ1-2	CASSSDRGAYGYTF	TGTGCCAGCAGCAGTGACAGGGGAGCCTATGGCTACACCTTC
.	.	TRBV11-2	TRBJ1-1	CASSLQLNTEAFF	TGTGCCAGCAGCTTACAGTTGAACACTGAAGCTTTCTTT
once	TRBD2	TRBV5-6	TRBJ2-7	CASSSWTSGSYEQYF	TGTGCCAGCAGCTCTTGGACTAGCGGGAGTTACGAGCAGTACTTC
.	TRBD1	TRBV19	TRBJ1-5	CASSMGQGLNQPQHF	TGTGCCAGTAGTATGGGACAGGGATTAAATCAGCCCCAGCATTTT
.	.	TRBV28	TRBJ2-4	CASSKGGVLYIQYF	TGTGCCAGCTCCAAAGGGGGGGTATTATACATTCAGTACTTC
.	.	TRBV7-3	TRBJ1-1	CASSFPGYNTEAFF	TGTGCCAGCAGCTTTCCAGGATACAACACTGAAGCTTTCTTT
.	TRBD2	TRBV6-2/TRBV6-3	TRBJ2-2	CASSYSGLAGGPTGELFF	TGTGCCAGCAGTTACTCCGGACTAGCGGGAGGGCCGACCGGGGAGCTGTTTTTT
.	.	TRBV4-3	TRBJ2-7	CASSQGEGGASSYEQYF	TGCGCCAGCAGCCAAGGGGAAGGCGGGGCCAGCTCCTACGAGCAGTACTTC
once	.	TRBV6-5	TRBJ1-2	CASSPFDTGLDGYTF	TGTGCCAGCAGCCCCTTTGACACAGGGTTGGATGGCTACACCTTC
.	TRBD2	TRBV9	TRBJ2-3	CASSGGLAGGQADTQYF	TGTGCCAGCAGCGGGGGACTAGCAGGAGGTCAGGCAGATACGCAGTATTTT
.	.	TRBV4-1	TRBJ2-2	CASSQVEGGTGELFF	TGCGCCAGCAGCCAAGTGGAGGGGGGGACCGGGGAGCTGTTTTTT
.	.	TRBV19	TRBJ1-2	CASSFLGGRTF	TGTGCCAGTAGTTTTCTTGGCGGCCGCACCTTC
.	TRBD1	TRBV7-2	TRBJ2-7	CASSLTGVEQYF	TGTGCCAGCAGCCTAACAGGGGTCGAGCAGTACTTC
.	.	TRBV7-2	TRBJ2-7	CASSLGAGDDYEQYF	TGTGCCAGCAGCTTAGGTGCAGGGGACGATTACGAGCAGTACTTC
.	TRBD1	TRBV6-6	TRBJ1-5	CASSSGTGVYDQPQHF	TGTGCCAGCAGTTCCGGGACAGGGGTCTATGATCAGCCCCAGCATTTT
.	.	TRBV6-5	TRBJ1-6	CASSTVGLSSPLHF	TGTGCCAGCAGCACCGTGGGCCTGTCGTCACCCCTCCACTTT
.	.	TRBV2	TRBJ2-1	CASFRREGGQFF	TGTGCCAGCTTTCGGAGGGAAGGAGGGCAGTTCTTC
.	TRBD2	TRBV7-6	TRBJ2-1	CASSLDSGVSYNEQFF	TGTGCCAGCAGCTTAGATAGCGGGGTCTCCTACAATGAGCAGTTCTTC
.	TRBD1	TRBV5-6	TRBJ1-2	CASSLGQGIYGYTF	TGTGCCAGCAGCCTCGGACAGGGTATCTATGGCTACACCTTC
.	TRBD1	TRBV30	TRBJ1-5	CAWRGQGHQPQHF	TGTGCCTGGAGGGGACAGGGACATCAGCCCCAGCATTTT
once	.	TRBV28	TRBJ2-5	CASRDTPQETQYF	TGTGCCAGCCGGGACACCCCCCAAGAGACCCAGTACTTC
.	TRBD1	TRBV28	TRBJ1-1	CASSPGDRGREAFF	TGTGCCAGCAGCCCCGGGGACAGGGGTAGGGAAGCTTTCTTT